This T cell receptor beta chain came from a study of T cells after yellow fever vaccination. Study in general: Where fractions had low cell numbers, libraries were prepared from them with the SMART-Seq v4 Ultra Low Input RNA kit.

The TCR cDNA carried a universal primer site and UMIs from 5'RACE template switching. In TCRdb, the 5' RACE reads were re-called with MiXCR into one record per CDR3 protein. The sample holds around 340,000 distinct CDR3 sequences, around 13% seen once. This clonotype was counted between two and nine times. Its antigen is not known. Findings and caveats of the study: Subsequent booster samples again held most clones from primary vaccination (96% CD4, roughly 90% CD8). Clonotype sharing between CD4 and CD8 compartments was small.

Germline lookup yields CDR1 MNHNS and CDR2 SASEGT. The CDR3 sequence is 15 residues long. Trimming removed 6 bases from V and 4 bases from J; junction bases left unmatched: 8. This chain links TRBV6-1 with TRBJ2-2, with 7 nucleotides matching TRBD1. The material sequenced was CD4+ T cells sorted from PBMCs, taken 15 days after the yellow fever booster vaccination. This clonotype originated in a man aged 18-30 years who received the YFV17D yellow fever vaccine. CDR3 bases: TGTGCCAGCAGCCCTAGGGGGCAGGCCACCGGGGAGCTGTTTTTT. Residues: CASSPRGQATGELFF.